Included here is one T cell receptor (beta chain) sequence, with context. Its target is not known. Primers for the PCR totalled 60 Vbeta and 13 Jbeta. The table came from immunoSEQ multiplex PCR; TCRdb's copy has only in-frame clones and leaves some out. The sample includes 150,000 to 200,000 clones. The sample is drawn from a study of cytomegalovirus exposure and HLA in healthy donors. Findings and limits, study-wide: Presence/absence analyses assumed roughly uniform sequencing depth across donors.

Sequencing used PBMCs. This TCR was recovered from a man younger than 45 in good health and CMV-seronegative.

The chain's CDR3 is CASSDSDISYNEQFF. In DNA form, the CDR3 reads TGTGCCAGCAGTGATAGCGACATCTCCTACAATGAGCAGTTCTTC. This sequence joins TRBV6-6 and TRBJ2-1, with D maybe TRBD2 (5 bases). The germline V and J ends were trimmed by 5 bases and 0 bases, with 11 bases remaining between them. Germline assignment: CDR1 MNHNY and CDR2 SVGAGI (reference sequence). This CDR3 region has 15 residues.